These 30 T cell receptor beta chains were all obtained from the same sample, sequenced in a study of regulatory T cells in long-lasting Graves disease. Construction of TCR beta libraries relied on iRepertoire HTBI primers and on Arm-PCR targeting CDR3 regions. MiXCR, applied by TCRdb to the multiplex PCR reads, yields one record per CDR3 protein. The top ten hold roughly a tenth of the sample, which has about 540,000 distinct CDR3 sequences, roughly 14% seen once. The time point: newly diagnosed GD, antithyroid drugs for less than 3 months. The TCR library used RNA extracted from PBMCs. A further study also used this sample, focusing on T cells in Graves' hyperthyroidism and ophthalmopathy.

Source: peripheral blood mononuclear cells (PBMCs), taken at new diagnosis, from a patient treated with antithyroid drugs. The receptors were sampled from a man aged 25 to 40 with Graves disease.

This clonotype has ten or more counts. The chain links TRBV18 to TRBJ2-7, with TRBD1 matching 7 bases. Looked up from germline, CDR1 is KGHSH and CDR2 is LQKENI. This CDR3 has 14 amino acids. Unmatched junction bases numbered 7, after V lost 2 bases and J lost 6 bases. The CDR3: CASSPGTASREQYF. The CDR3 nucleotides read TGTGCCAGCTCACCAGGGACAGCCTCGCGCGAGCAGTACTTC.

This clonotype was counted at least ten times. The chain couples TRBV11-2 to TRBJ2-1; D uncertain. Germline CDR1 SGHAT, CDR2 FQNNGV. The CDR3 covers 13 residues. The ends were cut back, 3 bases at V and 4 bases at J, with 7 bases in the middle. The CDR3 DNA sequence: TGTGCCAGCAGCTTGCCGCTTTACAATGAGCAGTTCTTC. Its translation: CASSLPLYNEQFF. The complete variable domain, with remaining parts taken from reference TRBV11-2 and TRBJ2-1, reads EAGVAQSPRYKIIEKRQSVAFWCNPISGHATLYWYQQILGQGPKLLIQFQNNGVVDDSQLPKDRFSAERLKGVDSTLKIQPAKLEDSAVYLCASSLPLYNEQFFGPGTRLTVL.

This clonotype was counted many times. The chain links TRBV28 to TRBJ2-4; D is ambiguous. V gave up 5 bases and J gave up 0 bases, with 23 bases separating them. Looked up from germline, CDR1 is MDHEN and CDR2 is SYDVKM. CDR3 length equals 19 residues. CDR3 sequence reads: CASSPHPISWSRAKNIQYF. Written as DNA, the CDR3 is TGTGCCAGCAGTCCTCACCCAATTTCTTGGAGTAGAGCCAAAAACATTCAGTACTTC.

The chain links TRBV29-1 to TRBJ1-5, with unresolved D. This CDR3 is 12 amino acids long. Germline CDR1 and CDR2: SQVTM and ANQGSEA. Deletions cut 6 bases from V and 4 bases from J, with 10 bases between. The CDR3 region has the DNA TGCAGCGTAGGAGTAGTAAATCAGCCCCAGCATTTT. Amino acids: CSVGVVNQPQHF. The whole variable domain, remainder taken from reference TRBV29-1 and TRBJ1-5, is SAVISQKPSRDICQRGTSLTIQCQVDSQVTMMFWYRQQPGQSLTLIATANQGSEATYESGFVIDKFPISRPNLTFSTLTVSNMSPEDSSIYLCSVGVVNQPQHFGDGTRLSIL.

This clonotype has only one observation. V and J are TRBV5-1 and TRBJ1-3; D uncertain. Germline V lookup: CDR1 SGHRS, CDR2 YFSETQ. CDR3 size: 16 residues. V shed 0 bases and J shed 3 bases, with 13 bases lying between them. CDR3 bases: TGCGCCAGCAGCTTGGGAGAGATTGGGTTTGGAAACACCATATATTTT. Residues: CASSLGEIGFGNTIYF.

This clonotype was seen more than once but under ten times. This chain connects TRBV6-4 to TRBJ1-5; no clear D. This CDR3 region has 13 residues. Trimming cost V 2 bases and J 3 bases, with 5 bases left between them. Germline CDR1 MRHNA, CDR2 SNTAGT. This CDR3 is CASSDGFNQPQHF. The CDR3 DNA follows: TGTGCCAGCAGTGACGGATTCAATCAGCCCCAGCATTTT.

This clonotype was observed at least ten times. The chain joins TRBV12-5 to TRBJ2-5, with D perhaps given as TRBD1 or TRBD2 (5 bases each). Germline V gene data show CDR1 as LGHNT and CDR2 as FRNRAP. The V and J ends lost 5 bases and 1 base respectively, with 8 bases between them. The CDR3 totals 13 residues. CDR3 loop: CASGRDLQETQYF. The CDR3 nucleotides read TGTGCTAGTGGTCGGGACCTCCAAGAGACCCAGTACTTC.

The chain carries TRBV20-1 and TRBJ2-1; TRBD1 is a possible D gene (5 bases). The CDR3 is 12 amino acids. In germline, CDR1 is DFQATT, CDR2 SNEGSKA (reference sequence). Trimming stripped 6 bases from V and 5 bases from J, with 11 bases between. CDR3 amino acids: CSALRQHNEQFF. Written as DNA, the CDR3 is TGCAGTGCCCTACGACAGCACAATGAGCAGTTCTTC.

Regarding this clonotype: This likely came from a read error, as a far larger clone is one base away. The V call is TRBV12-3 or TRBV12-4, the J call TRBJ1-4, with a possible D match to TRBD1 (5 bases). This CDR3 contains 14 residues. The DNA of the CDR3 is TGTGCCAGCAGACAGGTTGCAACTAATGAAAAACTGGTTTTT. As protein: CASRQVATNEKLVF.

V usage is TRBV7-8 and J usage is TRBJ1-3; the D gene is possibly TRBD1 (5 bases). V was clipped by 5 bases and J by 0 bases, with 17 bases between them. The CDR3 runs 17 residues. Germline-derived CDR1 and CDR2 are SGHVS and FQNEAQ. CDR3: CASSPYPQVYSGNTIYF. The DNA of the CDR3 is TGTGCCAGCAGCCCCTACCCACAGGTCTACTCTGGAAACACCATATATTTT.

The CDR3 DNA reads TGCGCCAGCAGCCAAGAGGGGTACGAGACCCAGTACTTC. Translation gives CASSQEGYETQYF. This rearrangement joins TRBV4-1 to TRBJ2-5; unclear D gene. Germline V gives CDR1 MGHRA, CDR2 YSYEKL. V was cut by 0 bases and J by 5 bases, with 7 bases left in between. The CDR3 extends over 13 amino acids.

This clonotype was counted a few times. The chain employs TRBV4-2 and TRBJ1-6, with D hard to call. Between the trimmed V and J ends, which lost 4 bases and 1 base, there was a span of 8 bases. CDR3 size: 15 residues. Germline CDR1 and CDR2: LGHNA and YNFKEQ. Here the CDR3 DNA reads TGTGCCAGCAGCCCGACCGGGTCCTATAATTCACCCCTCCACTTT. Translated: CASSPTGSYNSPLHF.

This clonotype was recorded at least ten times. This chain links TRBV19 with TRBJ1-1; 9 nucleotides agree with TRBD1. The CDR3 totals 15 residues. V lost 6 bases, J lost 4 bases, and 9 bases stayed unmatched. CDR1 is LNHDA, CDR2 SQIVND, per germline (reference sequence). The CDR3 sequence is CASRPRDRVGTEAFF. CDR3 nucleotides: TGTGCCAGTAGACCCCGGGACAGGGTGGGCACTGAAGCTTTCTTT.

This clonotype has at least ten counts. This chain connects TRBV4-2 to TRBJ1-5; tentatively, D is TRBD1 (5 bases). In germline, CDR1 is LGHNA, CDR2 YNFKEQ. There are 15 residues in the CDR3. V lost 1 base to trimming and J lost 7 bases, with 14 bases between them. CDR3 nucleotide sequence: TGTGCCAGCAGCCAAGCGGTGGTCAGGGCCCAGCCCCAGCATTTT. Residues: CASSQAVVRAQPQHF.

This clonotype was recorded many times. The J gene is TRBJ1-5, the V gene TRBV2, with 7 bases lining up with TRBD1. V lost 8 bases, J lost 1 base, and 8 bases stayed unmatched. The CDR3 is 15 residues long. Looked up from germline, CDR1 is SNHLY and CDR2 is FYNNEI. The CDR3 sequence: CASATGTLSNQPQHF. The CDR3 nucleotides read TGTGCCAGCGCGACAGGGACACTAAGCAATCAGCCCCAGCATTTT. Drawing the rest from reference TRBV2 and TRBJ1-5, the complete variable domain is EPEVTQTPSHQVTQMGQEVILRCVPISNHLYFYWYRQILGQKVEFLVSFYNNEISEKSEIFDDQFSVERPDGSNFTLKIRSTKLEDSAMYFCASATGTLSNQPQHFGDGTRLSIL.

This clonotype was found a few times. A much larger clone lies a single base off, so this may be a read error. CDR3 residues: CASSRDRTYGHTF. Here the CDR3 DNA reads TGTGCCAGCAGTCGGGACAGGACCTATGGCCACACCTTC. V usage is TRBV12-3 or TRBV12-4 and J usage is TRBJ1-2; 8 nucleotides agree with TRBD1. The CDR3 loop spans 13 amino acids.

This clonotype was seen a few times. The chain carries TRBV7-2 and TRBJ2-7; D remains ambiguous. CDR3 length: 13 residues. Trimming cost V 5 bases and J 9 bases, with 17 bases left between them. In germline, CDR1 is SGHTA, CDR2 FQGNSA. The CDR3 nucleotides read TGTGCCAGCAGCCAACAATCGCCATCTAGGCAGTACTTC. Its protein is CASSQQSPSRQYF. The entire variable domain, with the rest obtained from reference TRBV7-2 and TRBJ2-7, is as follows: GAGVSQSPSNKVTEKGKDVELRCDPISGHTALYWYRQSLGQGLEFLIYFQGNSAPDKSGLPSDRFSAERTGGSVSTLTIQRTQQEDSAVYLCASSQQSPSRQYFGPGTRLTVT.

This clonotype was recorded at least ten times. This chain joins TRBV6-1 and TRBJ1-1; possible D gene TRBD1, 5 bases. The germline gives CDR1 MNHNS, CDR2 SASEGT. The CDR3 consists of 14 residues. The ends were cut back, 5 bases at V and 4 bases at J, with 14 bases in the middle. The CDR3: CASSQRGLTTEAFF. CDR3 coding DNA: TGTGCCAGCAGTCAACGGGGCCTGACCACTGAAGCTTTCTTT.

The J gene is TRBJ2-2, the V gene TRBV5-1, with no clear D. V was trimmed by 0 bases and J by 1 base, leaving 7 bases between them. The germline V gene encodes CDR1 SGHRS and CDR2 YFSETQ. The CDR3 runs 15 residues. This CDR3 is CASSLDRLNTGELFF. CDR3 in DNA: TGCGCCAGCAGCTTGGACCGCTTGAACACCGGGGAGCTGTTTTTT.

This clonotype was recorded at least ten times. The rearrangement links TRBV27 to TRBJ1-2, with D possibly matching TRBD1 (5 bases). The V gene's germline CDR1 is MNHEY and CDR2 SMNVEV (reference sequence). The CDR3 has 14 residues. Trimming left V 5 bases short and J 2 bases short, with 12 bases between. In DNA, the CDR3 is TGTGCCAGCAGTCCCAGGGAAGGGAACTATGGCTACACCTTC. This translates into CASSPREGNYGYTF.

This clonotype turned up a few times. This sequence joins TRBV6-2 or TRBV6-3 and TRBJ1-2, with 7 bases aligning to TRBD1. V gave up 5 bases and J gave up 7 bases; unmatched junction bases: 7. CDR1 and CDR2 (germline): MNHEY, SVGEGT. There are 13 residues in the CDR3. As DNA, the CDR3 is TGTGCCAGCAGTGAGACAGGGCGCCGTGGCTACACCTTC. It yields the protein CASSETGRRGYTF.

This clonotype was recorded many times. CDR3 protein: CASTGWKDQETQYF. In DNA, the CDR3 is TGTGCCAGCACCGGATGGAAGGACCAAGAGACCCAGTACTTC. The chain links TRBV3-1 to TRBJ2-5; D remains ambiguous. This CDR3 is built from 14 residues. Trimming left V 7 bases short and J 0 bases short, with 12 bases between. CDR1 is LGHDT, CDR2 YNNKEL, per germline (reference sequence).

J is TRBJ2-3 and V is TRBV18; TRBD2 matches 12 bases. In germline, CDR1 is KGHSH, CDR2 LQKENI. This CDR3 spans 15 amino acids. V shed 5 bases and J 3 bases; nucleotides not matched to a gene: 3. The CDR3 reads CASSAGTSGTDTQYF. The CDR3 DNA is TGTGCCAGCTCAGCCGGGACTAGCGGGACAGATACGCAGTATTTT. Full variable domain (outside the CDR3, taken from reference TRBV18 and TRBJ2-3): NAGVMQNPRHLVRRRGQEARLRCSPMKGHSHVYWYRQLPEEGLKFMVYLQKENIIDESGMPKERFSAEFPKEGPSILRIQQVVRGDSAAYFCASSAGTSGTDTQYFGPGTRLTVL.

This clonotype was picked up many times. The V and J genes are TRBV7-9 and TRBJ1-4; D perhaps matches TRBD1 (6 bases). Per germline, CDR1 SEHNR and CDR2 FQNEAQ (reference sequence). The CDR3 contains 14 residues. Trimming pared 4 bases from V and 5 bases from J, leaving 11 bases between. The CDR3 sequence is CASSSRQENEKLFF. DNA of the CDR3: TGTGCCAGCAGCTCGAGACAGGAAAATGAAAAACTGTTTTTT.

As regards this clonotype: This is likely an artifact of a read error, given a far larger clone one base away. The chain uses TRBV20-1 and TRBJ2-1; TRBD1 matches 8 bases. J gave up 10 bases and V 3 bases, and 11 bases lay outside the gene matches. Germline V gene sequence: CDR1 DFQATT, CDR2 SNEGSKA (reference sequence). The CDR3 spans 14 residues. In DNA form, the CDR3 reads TGCAGTGCTAGCGCCGGGACAGGAGCCTACGAGCAGTTCTTC. Its translation: CSASAGTGAYEQFF.

The chain is built from TRBV9 and TRBJ2-1, with 10 bases aligning to TRBD1. Germline V lookup: CDR1 SGDLS, CDR2 YYNGEE. The CDR3 length is 13 residues. Trimming removed 5 bases from V and 10 bases from J; junction bases left unmatched: 6. Here the CDR3 reads CASRATGGREQFF. As DNA, the CDR3 is TGTGCCAGCAGAGCGACAGGGGGCAGGGAGCAGTTCTTC.

In this sample, this clonotype turned up a few times. The chain uses TRBV10-1 and TRBJ2-1; 13 bases agree with TRBD2. This CDR3 spans 17 amino acids. The junction had 5 bases not matched to a gene; V was cut back by 3 bases and J by 3 bases. Germline V lookup: CDR1 WNHNN, CDR2 SYGVQD (reference sequence). The CDR3 DNA sequence: TGCGCCAGCAGTGAACTAGGACTAGCGGGAGTCTACAATGAGCAGTTCTTC. Its translation is CASSELGLAGVYNEQFF.

There are many counts of this clonotype. This rearrangement joins TRBV28 to TRBJ2-7; 9 positions agree with TRBD2. The CDR3 covers 14 residues. The J segment lost 3 bases and the V segment lost 6 bases, leaving 6 bases of the junction unmatched. Germline CDR1 is MDHEN and CDR2 is SYDVKM. This chain's CDR3 is CASRTGTSFYEQYF. CDR3 coding DNA: TGTGCCAGCAGAACCGGGACTAGCTTCTACGAGCAGTACTTC. Full variable domain (outside the CDR3, taken from reference TRBV28 and TRBJ2-7): DVKVTQSSRYLVKRTGEKVFLECVQDMDHENMFWYRQDPGLGLRLIYFSYDVKMKEKGDIPEGYSVSREKKERFSLILESASTNQTSMYLCASRTGTSFYEQYFGPGTRLTVT.

Remarks on this clonotype: This could be a read error, since a much larger clone is one nucleotide away. The rearrangement uses TRBV30 and TRBJ1-1; D remains unclear. The CDR3 runs 14 residues. CDR1 is GTSNPN and CDR2 is SVGIG in the germline V gene (reference sequence). Deletions cut 5 bases from V and 6 bases from J, with 19 bases between. CDR3 sequence reads: CAWAGSLLVPEAFF. Written as DNA, the CDR3 is TGTGCCTGGGCGGGGTCTCTCCTGGTTCCTGAAGCTTTCTTT. Filled out from reference TRBV30 and TRBJ1-1, the complete variable domain reads SQTIHQWPATLVQPVGSPLSLECTVEGTSNPNLYWYRQAAGRGLQLLFYSVGIGQISSEVPQNLSASRPQDRQFILSSKKLLLSDSGFYLCAWAGSLLVPEAFFGQGTRLTVV.

This clonotype was seen only a few times. This sequence joins TRBV20-1 and TRBJ2-2, with D unresolved. Germline-derived CDR1 and CDR2 are DFQATT and SNEGSKA (reference sequence). V lost 0 bases, J lost 8 bases, and 13 bases lay in between. This CDR3 contains 14 residues. The CDR3 coding sequence is TGCAGTGCTAGAGATAAGGCCTCTCGGGGGGAGCTGTTTTTT. It yields the protein CSARDKASRGELFF.